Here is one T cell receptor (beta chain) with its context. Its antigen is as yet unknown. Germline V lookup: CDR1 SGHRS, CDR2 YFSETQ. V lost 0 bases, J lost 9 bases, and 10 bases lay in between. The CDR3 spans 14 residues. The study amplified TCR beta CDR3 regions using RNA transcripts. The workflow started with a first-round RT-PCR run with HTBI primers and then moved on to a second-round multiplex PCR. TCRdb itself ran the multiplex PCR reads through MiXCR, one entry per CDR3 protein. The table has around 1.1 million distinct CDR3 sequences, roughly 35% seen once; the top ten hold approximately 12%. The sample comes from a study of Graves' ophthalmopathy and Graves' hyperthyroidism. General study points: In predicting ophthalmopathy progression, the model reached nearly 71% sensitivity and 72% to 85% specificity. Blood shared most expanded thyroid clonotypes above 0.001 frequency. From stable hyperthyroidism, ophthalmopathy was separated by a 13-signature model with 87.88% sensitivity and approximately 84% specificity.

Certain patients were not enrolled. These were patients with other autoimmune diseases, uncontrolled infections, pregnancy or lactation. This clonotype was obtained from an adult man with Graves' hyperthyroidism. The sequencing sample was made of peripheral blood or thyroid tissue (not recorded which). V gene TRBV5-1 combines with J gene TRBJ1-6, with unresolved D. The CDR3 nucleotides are TGCGCCAGCAGCTTGGCAGCTGTGGGTTCACCCCTCCACTTT. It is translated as CASSLAAVGSPLHF.